The next 2 T cell receptor beta chains were all read from a single sample in a study of blood T cell repertoires in COVID-19. Profiled with immunoSEQ multiplex PCR; TCRdb holds only in-frame clones, not every one. The sample has 75,000 to 80,000 clones, less than 90% seen once. The sequencing sample was made of peripheral blood. The receptor source for this set is a human donor in a cohort sampled during active COVID-19.

The chain links TRBV7-8 to TRBJ2-7; D gene unclear. CDR3 length: 16 residues. The V end lost 4 bases, the J end lost 0 bases, and 16 bases lay between the germline ends. Germline loops: CDR1 SGHVS, CDR2 FQNEAQ. CDR3: CASSSRARKDSYEQYF. Here the CDR3 DNA reads TGTGCCAGCAGCTCCCGTGCCAGGAAAGACTCCTACGAGCAGTACTTC.

This clone was observed a few times. The rearrangement uses TRBV13 and TRBJ1-1, with 9 bases matching TRBD1. The CDR3 has 16 residues. The ends lost 5 bases at V and 4 bases at J; junction bases unmatched: 11. Per germline, CDR1 PRHDT and CDR2 FYEKMQ (reference sequence). CDR3 nucleotide sequence: TGTGCCAGCAGCACCCACAGGGGGCGATCGGGCACTGAAGCTTTCTTT. It yields the protein CASSTHRGRSGTEAFF.